This T cell receptor (beta chain) was found in a study of post-analysis software for immune sequencing data. Findings and limits, study-wide: Among five TRBV segments more frequent in patients than controls were TRBV5-6, TRBV5-1 and TRBV20-1. Samples from a shared batch, those prepared together, strongly co-clustered by F measure.

CDR1 is SGHRS and CDR2 is YFSETQ in the germline V gene. This CDR3 has 15 residues. The V end was cut by 4 bases, the J end by 1 base, with 9 bases between. Built from TCR beta cDNA, the libraries had unique molecular identifiers in them. TCRdb reprocessed the PCR reads with MiXCR, giving one entry per CDR3 protein. The data contain roughly 870,000 distinct CDR3 sequences, approximately 57% of them singletons. In its sample, this clonotype was seen a few times. Its target is unknown. The chain couples TRBV5-1 to TRBJ2-6; TRBD1 is a possible D gene (6 bases). This TCR came from a girl between 10 and 17 years old with multiple sclerosis. What was sequenced was blood. The CDR3 nucleotides read TGCGCCAGCAGCATACAGGGATCTGGGGCCAACGTCCTGACTTTC. Translation gives CASSIQGSGANVLTF.